This TCR beta chain was observed in a study of cytomegalovirus exposure and HLA in healthy donors. The method was immunoSEQ multiplex PCR; TCRdb's version includes in-frame clones alone and lacks a portion of them. The sample includes about 170,000 clones, 85% to 90% of them seen just once. Germline CDR1 is SGDLS and CDR2 is YYNGEE. The CDR3 runs to 13 residues. V gave up 4 bases and J gave up 5 bases; unmatched junction bases: 3. The receptor comes from a woman aged 30 to 39 in good health and CMV-seronegative. Sequencing used PBMCs. V gene TRBV9 combines with J gene TRBJ2-1; 7 bases fit TRBD1. The CDR3 DNA follows: TGTGCCAGCAGCCGGGACAGTGACAATGAGCAGTTCTTC. It yields the protein CASSRDSDNEQFF.